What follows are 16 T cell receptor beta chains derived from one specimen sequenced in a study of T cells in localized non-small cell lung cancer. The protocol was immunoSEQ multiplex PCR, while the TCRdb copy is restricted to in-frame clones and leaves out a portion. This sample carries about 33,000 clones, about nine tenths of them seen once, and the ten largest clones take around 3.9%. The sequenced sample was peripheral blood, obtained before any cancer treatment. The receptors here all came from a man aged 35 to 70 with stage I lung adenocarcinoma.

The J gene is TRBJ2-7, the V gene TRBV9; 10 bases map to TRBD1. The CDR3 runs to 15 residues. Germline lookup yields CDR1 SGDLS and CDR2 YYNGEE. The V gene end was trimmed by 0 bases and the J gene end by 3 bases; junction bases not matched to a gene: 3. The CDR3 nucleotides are TGTGCCAGCAGCGTAGGGGACAGGGGATACTACGAGCAGTACTTC. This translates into CASSVGDRGYYEQYF.

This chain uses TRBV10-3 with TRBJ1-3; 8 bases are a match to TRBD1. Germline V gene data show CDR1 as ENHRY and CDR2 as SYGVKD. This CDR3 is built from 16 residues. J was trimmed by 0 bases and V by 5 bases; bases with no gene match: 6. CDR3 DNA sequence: TGTGCCATCAGTACCGGGACAGGAAGCTCTGGAAACACCATATATTTT. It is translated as CAISTGTGSSGNTIYF.

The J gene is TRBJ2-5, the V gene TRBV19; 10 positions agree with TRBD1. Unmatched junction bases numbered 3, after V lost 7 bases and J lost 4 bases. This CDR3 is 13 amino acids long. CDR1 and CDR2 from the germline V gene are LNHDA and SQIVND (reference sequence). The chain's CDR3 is CASTRQGAETQYF. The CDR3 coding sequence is TGTGCCAGTACGCGACAGGGGGCAGAGACCCAGTACTTC.

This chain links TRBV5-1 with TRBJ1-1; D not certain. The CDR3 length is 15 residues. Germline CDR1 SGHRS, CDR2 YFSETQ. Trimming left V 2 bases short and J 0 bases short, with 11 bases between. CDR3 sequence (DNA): TGCGCCAGCAGCTTTCTAGGGTCCATGAACACTGAAGCTTTCTTT. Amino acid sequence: CASSFLGSMNTEAFF.

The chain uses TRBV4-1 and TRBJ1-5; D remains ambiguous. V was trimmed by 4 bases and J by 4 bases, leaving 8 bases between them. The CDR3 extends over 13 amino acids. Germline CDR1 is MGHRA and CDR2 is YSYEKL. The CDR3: CASSPAVNQPQHF. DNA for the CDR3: TGCGCCAGCAGCCCGGCGGTGAATCAGCCCCAGCATTTT.

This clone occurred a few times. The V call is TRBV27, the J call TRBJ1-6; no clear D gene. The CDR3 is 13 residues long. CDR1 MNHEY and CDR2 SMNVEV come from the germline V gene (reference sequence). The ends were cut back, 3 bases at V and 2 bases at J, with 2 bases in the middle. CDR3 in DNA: TGTGCCAGCAGTTTGCCCTATAATTCACCCCTCCACTTT. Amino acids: CASSLPYNSPLHF.

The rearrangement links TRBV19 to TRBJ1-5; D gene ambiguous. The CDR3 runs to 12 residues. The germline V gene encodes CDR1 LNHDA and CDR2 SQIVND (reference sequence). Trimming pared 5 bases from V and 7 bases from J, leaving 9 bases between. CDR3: CASSFLGQPQHF. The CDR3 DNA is TGTGCCAGTAGTTTTTTGGGCCAGCCCCAGCATTTT.

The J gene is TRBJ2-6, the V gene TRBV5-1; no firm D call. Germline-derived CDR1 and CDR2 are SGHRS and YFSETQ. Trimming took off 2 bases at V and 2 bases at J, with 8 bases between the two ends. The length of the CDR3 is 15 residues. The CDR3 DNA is TGCGCCAGCAGCTTAAGGGCGGCTGGGGCCAACGTCCTGACTTTC. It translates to CASSLRAAGANVLTF.

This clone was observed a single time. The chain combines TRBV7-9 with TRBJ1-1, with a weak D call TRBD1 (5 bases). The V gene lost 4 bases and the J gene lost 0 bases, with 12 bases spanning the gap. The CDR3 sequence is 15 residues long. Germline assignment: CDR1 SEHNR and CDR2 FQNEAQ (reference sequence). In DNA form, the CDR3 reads TGTGCCAGCAGCTCGTGGGACCTAATGAACACTGAAGCTTTCTTT. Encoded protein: CASSSWDLMNTEAFF. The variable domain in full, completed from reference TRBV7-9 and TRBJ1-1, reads DTGVSQNPRHKITKRGQNVTFRCDPISEHNRLYWYRQTLGQGPEFLTYFQNEAQLEKSRLLSDRFSAERPKGSFSTLEIQRTEQGDSAMYLCASSSWDLMNTEAFFGQGTRLTVV.

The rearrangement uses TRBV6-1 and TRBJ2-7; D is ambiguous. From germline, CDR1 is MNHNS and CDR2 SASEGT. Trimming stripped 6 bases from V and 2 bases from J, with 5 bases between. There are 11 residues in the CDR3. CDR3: CASRGTYEQYF. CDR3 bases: TGTGCCAGCAGAGGAACCTACGAGCAGTACTTC.

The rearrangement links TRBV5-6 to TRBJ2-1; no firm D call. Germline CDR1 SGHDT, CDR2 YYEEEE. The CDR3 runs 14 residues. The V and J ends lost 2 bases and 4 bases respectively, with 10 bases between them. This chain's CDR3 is CASSLASIYNEQFF. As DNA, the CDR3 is TGTGCCAGCAGCTTAGCATCCATTTACAATGAGCAGTTCTTC.

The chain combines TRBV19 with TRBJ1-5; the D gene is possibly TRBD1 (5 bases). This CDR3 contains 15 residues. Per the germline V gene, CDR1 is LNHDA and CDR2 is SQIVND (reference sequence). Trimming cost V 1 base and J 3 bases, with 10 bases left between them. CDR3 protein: CASSIGQRVNQPQHF. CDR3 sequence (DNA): TGTGCCAGTAGTATAGGACAGAGAGTCAATCAGCCCCAGCATTTT.

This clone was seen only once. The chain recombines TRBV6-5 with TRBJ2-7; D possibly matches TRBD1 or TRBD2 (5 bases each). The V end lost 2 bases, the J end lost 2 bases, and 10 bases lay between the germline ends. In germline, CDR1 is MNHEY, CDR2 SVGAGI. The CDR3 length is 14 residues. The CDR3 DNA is TGTGCCAGCAGTTACCGGGACGGAGCCTACGAGCAGTACTTC. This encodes CASSYRDGAYEQYF.

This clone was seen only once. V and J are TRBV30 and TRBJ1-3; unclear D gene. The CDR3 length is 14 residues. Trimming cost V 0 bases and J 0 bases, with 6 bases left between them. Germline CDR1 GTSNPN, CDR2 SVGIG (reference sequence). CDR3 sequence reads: CAWSVGRSGNTIYF. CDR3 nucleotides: TGTGCCTGGAGTGTGGGCCGCTCTGGAAACACCATATATTTT.

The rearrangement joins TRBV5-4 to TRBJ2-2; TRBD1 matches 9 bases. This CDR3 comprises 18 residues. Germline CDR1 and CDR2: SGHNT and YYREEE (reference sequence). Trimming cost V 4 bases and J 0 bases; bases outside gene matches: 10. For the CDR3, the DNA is TGTGCCAGCAGCCCGACTGGCGGACAGGGGACGAACACCGGGGAGCTGTTTTTT. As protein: CASSPTGGQGTNTGELFF.

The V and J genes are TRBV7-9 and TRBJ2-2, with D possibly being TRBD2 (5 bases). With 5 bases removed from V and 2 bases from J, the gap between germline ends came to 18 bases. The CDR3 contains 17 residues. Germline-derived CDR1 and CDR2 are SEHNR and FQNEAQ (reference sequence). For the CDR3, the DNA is TGTGCCAGCAGCCCCACGGAGGTCACACTCAACACCGGGGAGCTGTTTTTT. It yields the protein CASSPTEVTLNTGELFF.